One and the same sample provided the 9 T cell receptor beta chains below, sequenced in a study of radiotherapy plus CTLA-4 blockade in lung cancer. Here immunoSEQ multiplex PCR was the method, and the copy in TCRdb shows in-frame clones only, minus some. The table includes 90,000 to 130,000 clones, 81% detected once. The specimen comprised peripheral blood, sampled from a patient treated with radiotherapy plus ipilimumab. Every receptor here comes from a human donor with non-small cell lung cancer that progressed on radiotherapy plus ipilimumab. Some clones in this sample may be carry-over from other donors' samples.

This clone was seen a handful of times. The V call is TRBV5-1, the J call TRBJ1-3; D is unclear. Germline V gives CDR1 SGHRS, CDR2 YFSETQ. The V gene lost 2 bases and the J gene lost 0 bases, with 12 bases spanning the gap. The CDR3 is 16 amino acids. The CDR3 sequence is CASSLLAPSSGNTIYF. CDR3 coding DNA: TGCGCCAGCAGCTTACTCGCACCGAGCTCTGGAAACACCATATATTTT.

This chain joins TRBV6-1 and TRBJ1-5, with a possible D match to TRBD1 (6 bases). Germline V gives CDR1 MNHNS, CDR2 SASEGT. V lost 3 bases and J lost 2, with 23 bases in between. The CDR3 covers 19 residues. CDR3 nucleotide sequence: TGTGCCAGCAGTGACTACTCCCGGGCCGGGGGCATGGGCAATCAGCCCCAGCATTTT. Amino acid sequence: CASSDYSRAGGMGNQPQHF.

The J gene is TRBJ1-1, the V gene TRBV5-4, with no clear D. Germline lookup yields CDR1 SGHNT and CDR2 YYREEE (reference sequence). V was clipped by 4 bases and J by 2 bases, with 9 bases between them. This CDR3 is built from 13 residues. The CDR3 loop is CASSNGKNTEAFF. CDR3 in DNA: TGTGCCAGCAGCAATGGAAAAAACACTGAAGCTTTCTTT.

This clone was detected only once. The rearrangement joins TRBV7-3 to TRBJ2-3, with 7 bases fitting TRBD2. This CDR3 is 15 amino acids long. With V trimmed by 5 bases and J by 0 bases, 5 bases remained unmatched. Germline loops: CDR1 SGHTA, CDR2 FQGTGA. This chain's CDR3 is CASSPGGASTDTQYF. Written as DNA, the CDR3 is TGTGCCAGCAGCCCGGGGGGAGCAAGCACAGATACGCAGTATTTT.

V gene TRBV2 combines with J gene TRBJ2-7; no reliable D call. CDR1 is SNHLY and CDR2 is FYNNEI in the germline V gene. This CDR3 is built from 13 residues. Trimming cost V 4 bases and J 2 bases, with 9 bases left between them. The DNA for the CDR3 is TGTGCCAGCAGTGCTTCAATAGCCTACGAGCAGTACTTC. As protein: CASSASIAYEQYF.

In this sample, this clone turned up once. The gene calls are TRBV2 and TRBJ2-6; 11 bases align to TRBD1. The germline CDR1 and CDR2 sequences are SNHLY and FYNNEI. The CDR3 has 17 amino acids. The V gene end was trimmed by 6 bases and the J gene end by 2 bases; junction bases not matched to a gene: 6. Here the CDR3 reads CASREDRGQTGANVLTF. DNA of the CDR3: TGTGCCAGCAGAGAGGACAGGGGGCAAACTGGGGCCAACGTCCTGACTTTC.

The rearrangement links TRBV6-5 to TRBJ1-1; 10 bases match TRBD1. Germline CDR1 reads MNHEY; CDR2 reads SVGAGI. The V gene end was trimmed by 7 bases and the J gene end by 10 bases; junction bases not matched to a gene: 9. CDR3 length: 13 amino acids. CDR3 sequence reads: CASMMTGGGGAFF. Here the CDR3 DNA reads TGTGCCAGCATGATGACAGGGGGCGGAGGAGCTTTCTTT.

J is TRBJ1-1 and V is TRBV18; possible D gene TRBD1, 5 bases. Trimming removed 3 bases at V and 8 bases at J, with 10 bases between. The CDR3 loop spans 12 amino acids. Germline CDR1 KGHSH, CDR2 LQKENI. The CDR3 here is CASSPVEGEAFF. The CDR3 nucleotides are TGTGCCAGCTCACCGGTTGAGGGGGAAGCTTTCTTT.

The chain is built from TRBV11-2 and TRBJ1-1, with D tentatively TRBD1 (5 bases). Germline CDR1 is SGHAT and CDR2 is FQNNGV. Trimming shortened V by 5 bases and J by 2 bases, and 9 bases separated the two germline ends. CDR3 length: 13 residues. CDR3 in amino acids: CASSVQVNTEAFF. The CDR3 bases are TGTGCCAGCAGCGTACAGGTAAACACTGAAGCTTTCTTT.